Listed below are T cell receptor beta chains from one sample, sequenced in a study of blood T cells in healthy people across ages. Each CDR3 protein is one row after TCRdb ran MiXCR on the 5' RACE reads. The sample comprises about 780,000 distinct CDR3 sequences, 46% of which are singletons, and roughly 20% rests with the top ten. The sequenced material came from blood. The receptors here all came from a man older than 75 in good health. Both conserved end residues are part of each CDR3. Each record gives: D gene, V gene, CDR3 length, J gene, clone size, CDR3 DNA, CDR3 protein. A D gene is named only where the DNA matches it firmly. The size field is filled for only some rows; it gives once, few, many or a size class.

>.|TRBV20-1|11|TRBJ2-5|.
TGCAGTGGAGTAGGCCAAGAGACCCAGTACTTC
CSGVGQETQYF
>.|TRBV6-2/TRBV6-3|14|TRBJ2-3|.
TGTGCCAGCAGTTACTCTGGGCTCGGAGATACGCAGTATTTT
CASSYSGLGDTQYF
>TRBD1|TRBV5-1|16|TRBJ2-7|.
TGCGCCAGCAGCTGGACCGGGACAGGGGCTAACAATGAGCAGTACTTC
CASSWTGTGANNEQYF
>.|TRBV5-1|16|TRBJ2-3|.
TGCGCCAGCAGCTTGAACGGACACTACATCACAGATACGCAGTATTTT
CASSLNGHYITDTQYF
>.|TRBV21-1|14|TRBJ2-1|.
TGTGCCAGCAGCCAAGCCCGACAGTACAATGAGCAGTTCTTC
CASSQARQYNEQFF
>.|TRBV20-1|15|TRBJ2-1|few
TGCAGTGCTGCCAATCAGGGGTCGGGAAGCGGTGAGCAGTTCTTC
CSAANQGSGSGEQFF
>.|TRBV9|12|TRBJ1-4|few
TGTGCCAGCAGCGTCTACGGTGAAAAACTGTTTTTT
CASSVYGEKLFF
>.|TRBV7-2|11|TRBJ1-1|few
TGTGCCAGCAGCTTATTACTGGAAGCTTTCTTT
CASSLLLEAFF
>.|TRBV2|13|TRBJ2-1|.
TGTGCCAGCAGTGTTGGCGAGTACAATGAGCAGTTCTTC
CASSVGEYNEQFF
>TRBD1|TRBV30|13|TRBJ1-1|.
TGTGCCTGGAGTGCGGACAGGGGCACTGAAGCTTTCTTT
CAWSADRGTEAFF
>.|TRBV30|15|TRBJ2-7|.
TGTGCTTTGGACTATGGATCGGGGGCGTCCTACGAGCAGTACTTC
CALDYGSGASYEQYF
>TRBD2|TRBV20-1|18|TRBJ2-1|.
TGCAGTGCTAGTTCCGGGACTAGCGGGAGCGGGCCGGCCAATGAGCAGTTCTTC
CSASSGTSGSGPANEQFF
>.|TRBV5-1|15|TRBJ2-7|few
TGCGCCAGCAGCCGAGGGACGGCGAGCTCCTACGAGCAGTACTTC
CASSRGTASSYEQYF
>TRBD1|TRBV20-1|12|TRBJ2-7|few
TGCAGTGCAGGGACAGGGGGCAACGAGCAGTACTTC
CSAGTGGNEQYF
>.|TRBV30|13|TRBJ2-1|many
TGTGCCTGGAGTGGGAACAGGGCTGCGGGAGAGTTCTTC
CAWSGNRAAGEFF
>.|TRBV6-5|13|TRBJ2-7|.
TGTGCCAGCAGTAAGGGACCAGACTACGAGCAGTACTTC
CASSKGPDYEQYF
>.|TRBV2|16|TRBJ2-3|few
TGTGCCAGCAGTGTCAGTCAGCCTTTTTCAGGAGATACGCAGTATTTT
CASSVSQPFSGDTQYF
>.|TRBV5-1|14|TRBJ2-7|.
TGCGCCAGCAGTAAAGCGGACGACTCCTACGAGCAGTACTTC
CASSKADDSYEQYF
>TRBD1|TRBV11-3|14|TRBJ2-7|.
TGTGCCAGCAGCGACTACAGGGGGCCGTACGAGCAGTACTTC
CASSDYRGPYEQYF
>TRBD1|TRBV11-2|14|TRBJ2-2|.
TGTGCCAGCAGCAGGGACAGGGTCACCGGGGAGCTGTTTTTT
CASSRDRVTGELFF
>.|TRBV18|15|TRBJ2-7|.
TGTGCCAGCTCACCAGCTATTGGACAGACCTACGAGCAGTACTTC
CASSPAIGQTYEQYF
>TRBD1|TRBV7-2|15|TRBJ1-3|.
TGTGTCAGCAGCCCCCAGGGGGGCTCTGGAAACACCATATATTTT
CVSSPQGGSGNTIYF
>TRBD1|TRBV6-6|16|TRBJ1-4|.
TGTGCCAGCAGTTACAGGACAGGGGGCGCGTTTGGAAAACTGTTTTTT
CASSYRTGGAFGKLFF
>.|TRBV5-4|15|TRBJ2-3|.
TGTGCCAGCAGCTCACTAGGGGATTTCACAGATACGCAGTATTTT
CASSSLGDFTDTQYF
>TRBD1|TRBV7-9|14|TRBJ2-5|.
TGTGCCAGCAGCTGGGGACAGTCGTCCGAGACCCAGTACTTC
CASSWGQSSETQYF
>.|TRBV20-1|10|TRBJ2-1|.
TGCAGTGCTAGAGCCAATGAGCAGTTCTTC
CSARANEQFF
>.|TRBV20-1|14|TRBJ2-2|.
TGCAGTGCCGGCCGGGGCGCGAACACCGGGGAGCTGTTTTTT
CSAGRGANTGELFF
>.|TRBV5-1|14|TRBJ1-5|.
TGCGCCAGCAGGGCAGGGGACGACAATCAGCCCCAGCATTTT
CASRAGDDNQPQHF
>.|TRBV18|16|TRBJ2-3|.
TGTGCCAGCTCACCACCGGTACAGAGGGTCACAGATACGCAGTATTTT
CASSPPVQRVTDTQYF
>.|TRBV7-2|15|TRBJ2-7|.
TGTGCCAGCAGCTTAGTTTCGACAGGCGGAGGCGAGCAGTACTTC
CASSLVSTGGGEQYF
>TRBD1|TRBV29-1|14|TRBJ1-1|.
TGCAGCGGGAAGACAGGGTCGCAGAACACTGAAGCTTTCTTT
CSGKTGSQNTEAFF
>.|TRBV11-3|15|TRBJ2-1|.
TGTGCCAGCAGCTTAGACGGTCCTCGAGAGGATGAGCAGTTCTTC
CASSLDGPREDEQFF
>TRBD2|TRBV10-2|17|TRBJ2-4|.
TGCGCCAGCAGTCGGGCCGGAATGAGCGGGAGGGACATCATTCAGTACTTC
CASSRAGMSGRDIIQYF
>.|TRBV15|16|TRBJ2-1|few
TGTGCCACCAGCAGAGGACGGGGGCCCTTAAACAATGAGCAGTTCTTC
CATSRGRGPLNNEQFF
>.|TRBV30|16|TRBJ1-5|.
TGTGCCTGGAGTGTTGGGAGCAATAATTACAATCAGCCCCAGCATTTT
CAWSVGSNNYNQPQHF
>TRBD1|TRBV14|15|TRBJ1-6|.
TGTGCCGGCAGCCAAGCGACAGGGGGACGGTCACCCCTCCACTTT
CAGSQATGGRSPLHF
>.|TRBV12-3/TRBV12-4|14|TRBJ2-6|many
TGTGCCAGCCGTGCCAGCGGGGGGGCCAACGTCCTGACTTTC
CASRASGGANVLTF
>TRBD2|TRBV6-5|16|TRBJ2-7|few
TGTGCCAGCAGTGCTCTCGAAGGACTAGCGGGAAGCGAGCAGTACTTC
CASSALEGLAGSEQYF
>.|TRBV14|14|TRBJ1-2|.
TGTGCCAGCAGCCTCGAGAAGGGGAGCTATGGCTACACCTTC
CASSLEKGSYGYTF
>TRBD2|TRBV20-1|17|TRBJ2-3|.
TGCAGTGCTAGAGACCTCCAATTAGCGGGAGGGGTGGATACGCAGTATTTT
CSARDLQLAGGVDTQYF
>TRBD2|TRBV19|15|TRBJ2-3|.
TGTGCCAGTACCTATAGCGGGAGGCCCACAGATACGCAGTATTTT
CASTYSGRPTDTQYF
>TRBD1|TRBV4-3|14|TRBJ2-7|few
TGCGCCAGCAGCCAGGACCATAACAGGGGCGAGCAGTACTTC
CASSQDHNRGEQYF
>.|TRBV7-3|13|TRBJ2-2|.
TGTGCCAGCAGCTCAGATAACACCGGGGAGCTGTTTTTT
CASSSDNTGELFF
>.|TRBV6-4|15|TRBJ2-7|.
TGTGCCAGCAGTGACTCGAATCGGGATGATGCTGAGCAGTACTTC
CASSDSNRDDAEQYF
>.|TRBV13|13|TRBJ1-1|many
TGTGCCAGCAGCTTAGAACCGGGGACTGAAGCTTTCTTT
CASSLEPGTEAFF
>TRBD2|TRBV11-2|21|TRBJ2-1|.
TGTGCCAGCAACTCATTAAGGGGAGGGCTAGCGGGGGGTACATACTACAATGAGCAGTTCTTC
CASNSLRGGLAGGTYYNEQFF
>TRBD1|TRBV30|11|TRBJ2-5|.
TGTGCCTGGAGTACAGGACAGGGACGGTACTTC
CAWSTGQGRYF
>TRBD1|TRBV11-1|15|TRBJ2-5|.
TGTGCCAGCAGCCTAACGGCTCAGGGGGAAGAGACCCAGTACTTC
CASSLTAQGEETQYF
>TRBD2|TRBV20-1|16|TRBJ2-4|few
TGCAGTGCTAGTCCCTGGACTAGCTCGTTGGGGGACATTCAGTACTTC
CSASPWTSSLGDIQYF
>.|TRBV18|15|TRBJ1-6|.
TGTGCCAGCTCACCACCGGCGATGCTTGGTTCACCCCTCCACTTT
CASSPPAMLGSPLHF
>.|TRBV12-3/TRBV12-4|17|TRBJ1-5|few
TGTGCCAGCAACCTAGTAGGGCAGGAGTATAGCAATCAGCCCCAGCATTTT
CASNLVGQEYSNQPQHF
>.|TRBV24-1|19|TRBJ2-1|few
TGTGCCACCAGTGACCCCCGGAGGACGGGAGTAAGCACCTACAATGAGCAGTTCTTC
CATSDPRRTGVSTYNEQFF
>TRBD2|TRBV20-1|15|TRBJ2-3|.
TGCAGTGCTAGAGTACTAGCGAAGGCCCCGGATACGCAGTATTTT
CSARVLAKAPDTQYF
>.|TRBV29-1|14|TRBJ2-1|.
TGCAGCGCTGGGGGGGGGCAGGGGTACAATGAGCAGTTCTTC
CSAGGGQGYNEQFF
>.|TRBV27|13|TRBJ2-3|few
TGTGCCAGCAGTTTATCATCAGGGGGGAGGCAGTATTTT
CASSLSSGGRQYF